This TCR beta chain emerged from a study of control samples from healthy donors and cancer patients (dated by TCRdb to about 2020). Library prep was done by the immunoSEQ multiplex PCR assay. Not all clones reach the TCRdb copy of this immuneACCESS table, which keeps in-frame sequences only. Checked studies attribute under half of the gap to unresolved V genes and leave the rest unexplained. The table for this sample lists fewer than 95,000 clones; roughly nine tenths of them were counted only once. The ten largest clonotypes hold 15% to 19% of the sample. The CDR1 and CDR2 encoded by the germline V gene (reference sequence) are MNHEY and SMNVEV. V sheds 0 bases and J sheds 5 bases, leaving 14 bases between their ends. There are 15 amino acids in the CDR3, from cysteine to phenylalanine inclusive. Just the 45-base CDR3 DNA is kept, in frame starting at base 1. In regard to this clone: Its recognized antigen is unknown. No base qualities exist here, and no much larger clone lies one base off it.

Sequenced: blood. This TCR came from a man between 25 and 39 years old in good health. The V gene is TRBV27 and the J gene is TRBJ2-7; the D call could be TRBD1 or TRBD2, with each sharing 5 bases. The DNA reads TGTGCCAGCAGTTTATCGGGGACCGCGTTCCACGAGCAGTACTTC. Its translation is CASSLSGTAFHEQYF.